The sample holds many counts of the clone carrying this T cell receptor (beta chain). What it binds is unknown. Three rounds of nested PCR, following a modified ARM-PCR protocol, produced the TCRbeta library. TCRdb re-analysed the multiplex PCR reads in MiXCR, keeping a single row per CDR3 protein. The repertoire holds tens of thousands of distinct CDR3 sequences, with about 70% as singletons. These data originate in a study of tumor and adjacent non-tumor tissue in lung cancer. About the research overall: The cohort had about twelve adenocarcinoma, 2 squamous cell and 1 small cell patients. Each sample yielded roughly 4 million productive TCRbeta reads on average. Study-wide points: Compared with tumor, normal lung showed significantly lower TCR diversity. Normal lung showed higher cumulative top 100 clone frequency than tumor.

The CDR3 extends over 15 amino acids. Germline loops: CDR1 SGHRS, CDR2 YFSETQ. The J segment lost 4 bases and the V segment lost 4 bases, leaving 6 bases of the junction unmatched. RNA was extracted from bulk tissue without any cell sorting. The chain carries TRBV5-1 and TRBJ1-5, with TRBD1 matching 9 bases. Sequencing used lung tumor tissue. The origin of this receptor is a man aged 55 to 69 with non-small cell lung cancer. CDR3 sequence reads: CASSPGQGKNQPQHF. The CDR3 region has the DNA TGCGCCAGCAGCCCGGGACAGGGAAAAAATCAGCCCCAGCATTTT.